Each of the 29 T cell receptor beta chains below was sequenced from the same sample in a study of OX40 agonist ivuxolimab in advanced cancers. The repertoire was sequenced with immunoSEQ multiplex PCR; TCRdb's copy has only in-frame clones and lacks some. The profile covers tens of thousands of clones, with less than 95% appearing a single time and more than 1.5% taken by the ten largest. The sequences come from CD4+ or CD8+ T cells sorted from blood, collected in a trial of the OX40 agonist ivuxolimab. These TCRs come from an adult with an advanced solid tumor such as melanoma, head and neck, liver or kidney cancer.

The CDR3 DNA reads TGTGCCAGCGGCCAGTCGGAGACCCAGTACTTC. This translates into CASGQSETQYF. The chain is built from TRBV2 and TRBJ2-5; D is undetermined. The CDR3 totals 11 residues. Between the trimmed V and J ends, which lost 8 bases and 5 bases, there was a span of 9 bases. Germline V gene data show CDR1 as SNHLY and CDR2 as FYNNEI.

The chain links TRBV10-2 to TRBJ2-2; TRBD2 matches at 7 bases. After removal of 6 bases from V and 2 bases from J, the junction contained 3 bases not matched to a gene. Germline V gene sequence: CDR1 WSHSY, CDR2 SAAADI. The CDR3 contains 14 residues. The CDR3 DNA sequence: TGCGCCAGCAGGGCTAGCGGAAACACCGGGGAGCTGTTTTTT. Translation gives CASRASGNTGELFF.

The chain couples TRBV7-3 to TRBJ2-5; TRBD2 aligns across 11 bases. The CDR3 extends over 15 amino acids. CDR1 SGHTA and CDR2 FQGTGA come from the germline V gene. Trimming at V came to 3 bases and at J to 7 bases, leaving 7 bases not matched to a gene. The CDR3: CASSLALAGEATQYF. CDR3 in DNA: TGTGCCAGCAGCTTGGCACTAGCGGGGGAAGCGACCCAGTACTTC.

The count of this clone is one. This sequence joins TRBV7-8 and TRBJ1-1, with no clear D. This CDR3 has 12 amino acids. V was clipped by 5 bases and J by 11 bases, with 15 bases between them. CDR1 SGHVS and CDR2 FQNEAQ come from the germline V gene. CDR3 residues: CASSPRVGYAFF. The CDR3 nucleotides are TGTGCCAGCAGCCCCCGTGTCGGCTACGCTTTCTTT.

The V gene is TRBV10-3, the J gene TRBJ2-3, with D perhaps TRBD2 (5 bases). Germline CDR1 reads ENHRY; CDR2 reads SYGVKD. Trimming removed 4 bases from V and 2 bases from J, with 13 bases in between. This CDR3 has 15 residues. The DNA for the CDR3 is TGTGCCATCAGTGCTTCGGGATTCTCCACAGATACGCAGTATTTT. Translated: CAISASGFSTDTQYF.

This sequence joins TRBV27 and TRBJ2-5; D gene uncertain. V lost 6 bases to trimming and J lost 4 bases, with 12 bases between them. Germline V lookup: CDR1 MNHEY, CDR2 SMNVEV (reference sequence). The CDR3 loop spans 13 amino acids. The CDR3 reads CASSARIRETQYF. The CDR3 DNA sequence: TGTGCCAGCAGCGCTCGAATCCGAGAGACCCAGTACTTC.

This chain uses TRBV7-7 with TRBJ2-7, with D perhaps matching TRBD1 (8 bases). V lost 1 base to trimming and J lost 3 bases, with 13 bases between them. CDR3 length: 15 residues. Germline V lookup: CDR1 SSHAT, CDR2 FNYEAQ (reference sequence). The CDR3 loop reads CASSLGGGTGYEQYF. The CDR3, as DNA: TGTGCCAGCAGCTTAGGGGGAGGGACAGGCTACGAGCAGTACTTC.

The chain carries TRBV28 and TRBJ2-7; 9 bases are shared with TRBD1. This CDR3 spans 13 amino acids. After removal of 8 bases from V and 4 bases from J, the junction contained 6 bases not matched to a gene. Germline loops: CDR1 MDHEN, CDR2 SYDVKM. The DNA for the CDR3 is TGTGCCAGCTTGGACAGGGGTGGGTACGAGCAGTACTTC. It yields the protein CASLDRGGYEQYF.

This clone was observed a handful of times. The J gene is TRBJ2-1, the V gene TRBV5-6; D possibly matches TRBD1 or TRBD2 (5 bases each). V lost 3 bases and J lost 7, with 11 bases in between. Germline V gene lookup returns CDR1 SGHDT and CDR2 YYEEEE. The CDR3 consists of 13 residues. The CDR3 DNA reads as TGTGCCAGCAGCTCCCAATGGGGGAATGAGCAGTTCTTC. Amino acid sequence: CASSSQWGNEQFF.

This chain uses TRBV10-3 with TRBJ1-1, with D possibly being TRBD1 (5 bases). There are 11 residues in the CDR3. The germline V gene encodes CDR1 ENHRY and CDR2 SYGVKD. V was shortened by 6 bases and J by 6 bases, with 8 bases between the two germline ends. CDR3 sequence: CAIRGEAEAFF. The CDR3 DNA reads TGTGCCATCAGGGGGGAGGCTGAAGCTTTCTTT.

The chain couples TRBV5-1 to TRBJ1-2; a possible D gene is TRBD1 (6 bases). The V gene lost 4 bases and the J gene lost 4 bases, with 14 bases spanning the gap. This CDR3 spans 14 amino acids. The germline V gene encodes CDR1 SGHRS and CDR2 YFSETQ. The CDR3, as DNA: TGCGCCAGCAGCCCGGGAGGGGGTGGCTATGGCTACACCTTC. It translates to CASSPGGGGYGYTF. Complete variable domain (other parts from reference TRBV5-1 and TRBJ1-2): KAGVTQTPRYLIKTRGQQVTLSCSPISGHRSVSWYQQTPGQGLQFLFEYFSETQRNKGNFPGRFSGRQFSNSRSEMNVSTLELGDSALYLCASSPGGGGYGYTFGSGTRLTVV.

This rearrangement joins TRBV6-1 to TRBJ2-7; 7 bases match TRBD2. The V gene's germline CDR1 is MNHNS and CDR2 SASEGT. V lost 11 bases to trimming and J lost 5 bases; unmatched junction nucleotides: 9. This CDR3 contains 12 residues. CDR3 coding DNA: TGTGCCTCCCACGGGAGGTCGGACGAGCAGTACTTC. It yields the protein CASHGRSDEQYF.

The gene calls are TRBV6-5 and TRBJ2-2; D is unclear. V was clipped by 0 bases and J by 7 bases, with 12 bases between them. The CDR3 has 15 residues. Looked up from germline, CDR1 is MNHEY and CDR2 is SVGAGI. The chain's CDR3 is CASSYSPLRVGELFF. Here the CDR3 DNA reads TGTGCCAGCAGTTACTCCCCACTAAGGGTCGGGGAGCTGTTTTTT.

This clone has just one count. The chain combines TRBV6-6 with TRBJ2-2; weak D call: TRBD1 (5 bases). Per germline, CDR1 MNHNY and CDR2 SVGAGI (reference sequence). V was shortened by 2 bases and J by 6 bases, with 10 bases between the two germline ends. This CDR3 comprises 14 residues. In DNA, the CDR3 is TGTGCCAGCAGTTACGGGCAGGGTGCCGGGGAGCTGTTTTTT. This codes for CASSYGQGAGELFF.

The genes are TRBV19 and TRBJ2-7, with unresolved D. Trimming took off 3 bases at V and 3 bases at J, with 12 bases between the two ends. CDR1 and CDR2 from the germline V gene are LNHDA and SQIVND (reference sequence). The CDR3 runs 14 residues. CDR3 protein: CASSIGRSDYEQYF. The CDR3 DNA is TGTGCCAGTAGTATCGGTAGGAGTGACTACGAGCAGTACTTC.

The J gene is TRBJ1-2, the V gene TRBV12-2; the table's D gene call, TRBD1, was not cross checked with the DNA. TRBV12-2 represents a pseudogene. The CDR3 is made up of 15 amino acids. The CDR3: CASRQTQRTGNGYTF. The CDR3 coding sequence is TGTGCAAGTCGCCAAACTCAGCGGACAGGGAACGGCTACACCTTC.

The chain has TRBV5-6 and TRBJ1-4; no clear D gene. The V end lost 2 bases, the J end lost 4 bases, and 6 bases lay between the germline ends. Per the germline V gene, CDR1 is SGHDT and CDR2 is YYEEEE. The CDR3 covers 13 residues. The CDR3 DNA follows: TGTGCCAGCAGCTTAGCGGATAATGAAAAACTGTTTTTT. It specifies CASSLADNEKLFF.

The V call is TRBV10-3, the J call TRBJ2-7, with D unclear. Germline-derived CDR1 and CDR2 are ENHRY and SYGVKD. Trimming cost V 6 bases and J 3 bases, with 12 bases left between them. This CDR3 contains 13 residues. As DNA, the CDR3 is TGTGCCATCAGAGGCCTGCAAGACTACGAGCAGTACTTC. This encodes CAIRGLQDYEQYF.

A few counts support this clone. The chain is built from TRBV5-5 and TRBJ2-5; no definite D call. This CDR3 spans 13 amino acids. V lost 0 bases, J lost 4 bases, and 7 bases lay in between. Germline CDR1 reads SGHKS; CDR2 reads YYEKEE (reference sequence). The CDR3 spells CASSLGVGETQYF. DNA for the CDR3: TGTGCCAGCAGCTTGGGGGTAGGAGAGACCCAGTACTTC.

This chain connects TRBV27 to TRBJ1-2; the match to TRBD1 covers 9 bases. The germline V gene encodes CDR1 MNHEY and CDR2 SMNVEV (reference sequence). The CDR3 spans 13 residues. The V and J ends lost 4 bases and 4 bases, in that order; junction bases with no gene match: 1. This chain's CDR3 is CASSSDRGYGYTF. As DNA, the CDR3 is TGTGCCAGCAGTTCGGACAGGGGCTATGGCTACACCTTC.

The chain combines TRBV11-2 with TRBJ1-5, with D perhaps TRBD1 (5 bases). This CDR3 is built from 14 residues. Germline V CDR1 and CDR2: SGHAT, FQNNGV. Trimming cost V 6 bases and J 7 bases, with 16 bases left between them. This CDR3 is CASSPGQVGQPQHF. The CDR3 region has the DNA TGTGCCAGCAGTCCCGGACAAGTCGGACAGCCCCAGCATTTT.

This chain uses TRBV7-2 with TRBJ2-3; a possible D gene is TRBD2 (7 bases). The germline V gene has CDR1 SGHTA and CDR2 FQGNSA. Trimming pared 0 bases from V and 2 bases from J, leaving 12 bases between. CDR3 length: 16 residues. The CDR3: CASSLAGRGATDTQYF. The CDR3 DNA reads as TGTGCCAGCAGCTTAGCTGGCCGGGGGGCCACAGATACGCAGTATTTT.

The chain recombines TRBV10-3 with TRBJ2-1; 10 bases align to TRBD1. The CDR3 has 12 residues. The germline gives CDR1 ENHRY, CDR2 SYGVKD. V dropped 9 bases and J dropped 6; count of bases not matched to a gene: 2. Written as DNA, the CDR3 is TGTGCCATTCGGGACAGGGGCAATGAGCAGTTCTTC. As protein: CAIRDRGNEQFF.

V and J are TRBV11-3 and TRBJ2-3; D is possibly TRBD2 (5 bases). Germline loops: CDR1 SGHNT, CDR2 YENEEA. The CDR3 runs 17 residues. The germline V and J ends were trimmed by 0 bases and 3 bases, with 16 bases remaining between them. The CDR3 loop reads CASSLEIGGGWTDTQYF. The DNA of the CDR3 is TGTGCCAGCAGCTTAGAGATTGGAGGCGGGTGGACAGATACGCAGTATTTT.

Worth noting for this clone: The sample has other DNA sequences that encode this CDR3 too. The V gene is TRBV30, the J gene TRBJ1-3; D remains unclear. CDR1 is GTSNPN and CDR2 is SVGIG in the germline V gene (reference sequence). CDR3 size: 14 residues. Trimming took off 2 bases at V and 1 base at J, with 9 bases between the two ends. CDR3 nucleotides: TGTGCCTGGAGTAAGGACCTATCTGGAAACACCATATATTTT. It specifies CAWSKDLSGNTIYF.

The chain carries TRBV10-1 and TRBJ2-7; 11 bases fit TRBD2. The CDR3 length is 14 residues. V was clipped by 11 bases and J by 5 bases; unmatched bases: 11. Per germline, CDR1 WNHNN and CDR2 SYGVQD (reference sequence). CDR3 sequence: CASGAGLAGHEQYF. The DNA for the CDR3 is TGCGCCTCGGGTGCCGGACTAGCGGGCCACGAGCAGTACTTC.

The chain combines TRBV5-4 with TRBJ2-7; tentatively, D is TRBD1 (5 bases). Germline V CDR1 and CDR2: SGHNT, YYREEE (reference sequence). V was clipped by 0 bases and J by 2 bases, with 15 bases between them. The CDR3 length is 16 residues. The CDR3 loop is CASSLGVPGLAYEQYF. CDR3 coding DNA: TGTGCCAGCAGCTTGGGTGTCCCAGGGTTGGCCTACGAGCAGTACTTC.

The J gene is TRBJ2-4, the V gene TRBV6-1; D might be TRBD1 or TRBD2, each matching 5 bases. Germline lookup yields CDR1 MNHNS and CDR2 SASEGT. V dropped 3 bases and J dropped 4 bases, with 13 bases sitting between them. CDR3 length: 15 residues. In DNA, the CDR3 is TGTGCCAGCAGTGACCGGGGAAGGGGAAAAAACATTCAGTACTTC. Translated, it gives CASSDRGRGKNIQYF.

The chain recombines TRBV28 with TRBJ2-6; D possibly corresponds to TRBD2 (7 bases). Trimming removed 5 bases from V and 0 bases from J, with 14 bases in between. Germline-derived CDR1 and CDR2 are MDHEN and SYDVKM. There are 17 residues in the CDR3. The CDR3 DNA is TGTGCCAGCAGTGGTAACCGGGGGGCCTCTGGGGCCAACGTCCTGACTTTC. Its protein product is CASSGNRGASGANVLTF.